This T cell receptor beta chain stems from a study of beta chain features in type 1 diabetes. General observations from the study: Shorter TCRB CDR3s, moderately but significantly so, marked every one of the four CD4+ subsets in Type 1 diabetes patients.

In this sample, this clone turned up a few times. Its antigen is still unknown. In total, each donor contributed a single heparinised blood draw that averaged roughly 100 mL. Germline V gives CDR1 SGHTA, CDR2 FQGNSA. This CDR3 contains 15 residues. V lost 3 bases to trimming and J lost 3 bases, with 12 bases between them. Sequencing targeted expressed TCRB transcripts, as all isolated RNA had been reverse transcribed. Sequenced by immunoSEQ multiplex PCR; TCRdb stores in-frame clones only, minus some. The sample shows about 700,000 clones, around an eighth of them seen only once. What was sequenced was naive CD4+ T cells from blood. J is TRBJ1-5 and V is TRBV7-2; no clear D. The sequence came from a man younger than 35 with type 1 diabetes. CDR3 nucleotides: TGTGCCAGCAGCTTTTCCAGGCAACACAATCAGCCCCAGCATTTT. It is translated as CASSFSRQHNQPQHF.